Presented here are 11 T cell receptor beta chains from one specimen sequenced in a study of blood T cells in healthy people across ages. Sample-barcoded 5' priming and a J-beta primer mix drove a second PCR of 7 to 11 cycles. TCRdb analysed the 5' RACE reads with MiXCR anew, one entry per CDR3 protein. The data show hundreds of thousands of distinct CDR3 sequences, more than 25% seen once. Source material: blood. These receptor sequences come from a woman aged 80 or older in good health.

Turning to this clonotype: This may arise from a read error, as a much more abundant clone is one base away. The chain employs TRBV7-2 and TRBJ1-2; TRBD1 agrees at 8 bases. Germline CDR1 reads SGHTA; CDR2 reads FQGNSA. CDR3 length: 16 amino acids. The CDR3 loop is CAGSPKGQASYYGYTF. The CDR3 coding sequence is TGTGCCGGCAGCCCCAAGGGACAGGCGAGTTACTATGGCTACACCTTC.

Ten or more counts support this clonotype. The chain is built from TRBV6-6 and TRBJ2-1, with 11 bases lining up with TRBD1. The ends lost 2 bases at V and 8 bases at J; junction bases unmatched: 5. This CDR3 comprises 15 residues. In germline, CDR1 is MNHNY, CDR2 SVGAGI (reference sequence). This CDR3 is CASSYPGQGVYEQFF. In DNA form, the CDR3 reads TGTGCCAGCAGTTACCCGGGACAGGGGGTCTATGAGCAGTTCTTC.

This clonotype was observed a handful of times. A read error is possible here, since a much larger clone lies one base away. V is TRBV10-1 and J is TRBJ2-7; D may be TRBD1 or TRBD2 (5 bases each). Germline lookup yields CDR1 WNHNN and CDR2 SYGVQD (reference sequence). The length of the CDR3 is 14 residues. The V gene lost 5 bases and the J gene lost 7 bases, with 18 bases spanning the gap. Here the CDR3 reads CASSPKGSWREQYF. The CDR3 bases are TGCGCCAGCAGTCCGAAGGGGTCTTGGAGGGAGCAGTACTTC.

On this clonotype itself: This may stem from a read error, because a much larger clone lies one nucleotide away. The chain employs TRBV20-1 and TRBJ1-5, with D unresolved. Germline CDR1 DFQATT, CDR2 SNEGSKA (reference sequence). The CDR3 extends over 14 amino acids. In DNA, the CDR3 is TGCAATGCTAGAGAACCAGGTTCCAATCAGCCCCAGCATTTT. This gives the protein CNAREPGSNQPQHF.

The CDR3 DNA reads TGTGCCAGCAGTGATTCTCCGGTTACTAACTATGGCTACACCTTC. Protein sequence: CASSDSPVTNYGYTF. The chain carries TRBV2 and TRBJ1-2; D unresolved. CDR3 length: 15 amino acids. CDR1 SNHLY and CDR2 FYNNEI come from the germline V gene. Trimming took 3 bases from V and 0 from J, leaving 11 bases between them.

This clonotype was picked up a small number of times. Just one base apart from a much larger clone, this may be a read error. The chain recombines TRBV12-3 or TRBV12-4 with TRBJ2-3; D possibly corresponds to TRBD2 (5 bases). The V gene lost 2 bases and the J gene lost 8 bases, with 17 bases spanning the gap. The CDR3 covers 15 residues. CDR3 bases: TGTGCCAGCAGTTTATTGAGGGCCGGCAGAGGTACGCAGTATTTT. It codes for CASSLLRAGRGTQYF.

The V call is TRBV5-1, the J call TRBJ1-1, with 7 bases identical to TRBD1. With 0 bases clipped from V and 3 bases from J, the junction kept 2 bases outside the gene matches. The CDR3 length is 14 residues. Germline V gives CDR1 SGHRS, CDR2 YFSETQ. CDR3 nucleotides: TGCGCCAGCAGCTTGGCAGGGGGGTACACTGAAGCTTTCTTT. Its translation is CASSLAGGYTEAFF.

This chain connects TRBV7-9 to TRBJ1-5; the D is unclear. This CDR3 comprises 15 residues. CDR1 is SEHNR and CDR2 is FQNEAQ in the germline V gene (reference sequence). The V end was cut by 1 base, the J end by 2 bases, with 9 bases between. CDR3 residues: CASSLEGSGNQPQHF. CDR3 DNA sequence: TGTGCCAGCAGCTTAGAGGGCTCCGGCAATCAGCCCCAGCATTTT.

This clonotype has a count of ten or more. J is TRBJ2-3 and V is TRBV5-4, with D possibly matching TRBD1 (6 bases). This CDR3 contains 15 residues. V lost 4 bases to trimming and J lost 1 base, with 13 bases between them. Germline lookup yields CDR1 SGHNT and CDR2 YYREEE (reference sequence). The CDR3 protein is CASSRQDGGTDTQYF. DNA for the CDR3: TGTGCCAGCAGCCGACAGGATGGGGGCACAGATACGCAGTATTTT.

The chain links TRBV4-3 to TRBJ1-1; weak D call: TRBD1 (6 bases). Trimming left V 4 bases short and J 4 bases short, with 13 bases between. In germline, CDR1 is LGHNA, CDR2 YSLEER. This CDR3 has 14 amino acids. The CDR3 sequence is CASSLAGDVTEAFF. In nucleotides, the CDR3 is TGCGCCAGCAGCCTAGCAGGGGATGTCACTGAAGCTTTCTTT.

The J gene is TRBJ2-2, the V gene TRBV21-1. TRBV21-1 is marked as a pseudogene. This CDR3 contains 16 residues. Here the CDR3 DNA reads TGTGCCAGCAGCAAACTAAAAAAAGGAAACACCGGGGAGCTGTTTTTT. Translated: CASSKLKKGNTGELFF.